Included here is one T cell receptor (beta chain) sequence, with context. This specimen comes from a study of PD-L1 blockade in urothelial cancer. Using immunoSEQ multiplex PCR, the repertoire was profiled, and TCRdb retains in-frame clones only, with some absent. The sample lists tens of thousands of clones; about 80% were seen once. The CDR3 totals 14 residues. V was shortened by 1 base and J by 5 bases, with 9 bases between the two germline ends. Germline V gene data show CDR1 as SGHRS and CDR2 as YFSETQ. This TCR was recovered from a man between 65 and 85 years old with urothelial cancer. The genes are TRBV5-1 and TRBJ2-2, with D possibly matching TRBD1 (6 bases). The material sequenced was PBMCs, taken around atezolizumab (anti-PD-L1) treatment. CDR3 residues: CASSLQGWTGELFF. The CDR3 DNA sequence: TGCGCCAGCAGCTTGCAGGGGTGGACCGGGGAGCTGTTTTTT.